This T cell receptor beta chain was profiled in a study of shared clonotypes between healthy human individuals. Points from the study as a whole: The generation probabilities recorded for non-shared clonotypes fell below those of clonotypes shared by all four donors. The naive CD4 repertoires of several donors were compared, and approximately 5% of clonotypes were shared. Among the subsets, naive ones generally showed larger estimated richness than memory ones.

CD45RO-negative, CCR7-positively selected cells formed the naive CD8 fraction, excluding terminally differentiated effector memory CD45RA+ cells. Each cell subset's genomic DNA was divided evenly among several immunoSEQ plates. Profiled with immunoSEQ multiplex PCR; TCRdb holds only in-frame clones, not every one. Found here are some 2 million clones, around 96% of them singletons; the top ten hold around 1%. V lost 5 bases and J 10 bases, leaving 12 bases between the germline ends. CDR3 length: 12 residues. Germline V gene data show CDR1 as SEHNR and CDR2 as FQNEAQ (reference sequence). About this clone itself: The antigen is undetermined.

The sequence came from a man younger than 30 in good health. The rearrangement joins TRBV7-9 to TRBJ2-1, with D perhaps matching TRBD1 or TRBD2 (5 bases each). Sequenced input: naive CD8+ T cells sorted from blood. The chain's CDR3 is CASSRLAGEQFF. The CDR3 bases are TGTGCCAGCAGCCGGCTAGCAGGGGAGCAGTTCTTC.